These 28 T cell receptor beta chains came from one sample sequenced in a study of shared clonotypes between healthy human individuals (dated by TCRdb to about 2020). Library preparation used the immunoSEQ multiplex PCR assay. As stored in TCRdb, this immuneACCESS dataset retains in-frame rearrangements with V and J assigned. A fraction of the clones does not appear; measured against another copy, unresolved V genes explain less than half of the discrepancy, and the remainder lacks a known reason. The table for this sample lists around 1,000,000 clones; 60% to 85% of them were counted only once. Of the sample, almost 0.9% falls within the top ten clones. Sequencing input: memory CD4+ T cells from PBMCs. Taken with the paper, the label for cell subset or site translates to: CD45RA-negative fraction. The origin of the receptors is a man younger than 35 in good health. Some clones in this sample may be carry-over from other donors' samples.

V and J are TRBV14 and TRBJ2-1; a possible D gene is TRBD1 (5 bases). CDR3 length equals 14 residues. Trimming stripped 1 base from V and 9 bases from J, with 13 bases between. Germline V gives CDR1 SGHDN, CDR2 FVKESK. CDR3 coding DNA: TGTGCCAGCAGCCAAGGGAATAGGGGCCCTGAGCAGTTCTTC. It translates to CASSQGNRGPEQFF.

This chain joins TRBV11-2 and TRBJ2-2; no firm D call. V was clipped by 5 bases and J by 1 base, with 5 bases between them. CDR1 is SGHAT, CDR2 FQNNGV, per germline. The length of the CDR3 is 13 residues. CDR3 sequence reads: CASSPQNTGELFF. CDR3 coding DNA: TGTGCCAGCAGCCCTCAGAACACCGGGGAGCTGTTTTTT.

The chain uses TRBV6-6 and TRBJ2-7; 8 bases align to TRBD2. The V and J ends lost 2 bases and 5 bases, in that order; junction bases with no gene match: 5. Germline-derived CDR1 and CDR2 are MNHNY and SVGAGI (reference sequence). CDR3 size: 14 residues. In DNA, the CDR3 is TGTGCCAGCAGTTACGCCCGGGGGGGGGACGAGCAGTACTTC. It is translated as CASSYARGGDEQYF.

The rearrangement links TRBV7-9 to TRBJ1-1, with 7 bases matching TRBD1. Germline V gene lookup returns CDR1 SEHNR and CDR2 FQNEAQ (reference sequence). V was pared by 4 bases and J by 0 bases, with 5 bases of the junction left unmatched. The CDR3 runs 15 residues. The CDR3 region is CASSSTGVMNTEAFF. The CDR3 coding sequence is TGTGCCAGCAGCTCAACAGGGGTTATGAACACTGAAGCTTTCTTT. The full variable domain, in which reference TRBV7-9 and TRBJ1-1 provide the parts outside the CDR3, is DTGVSQNPRHKITKRGQNVTFRCDPISEHNRLYWYRQTLGQGPEFLTYFQNEAQLEKSRLLSDRFSAERPKGSFSTLEIQRTEQGDSAMYLCASSSTGVMNTEAFFGQGTRLTVV.

This clone occurred many times. The V call is TRBV16, the J call TRBJ1-2; the D is unclear. Looked up from germline, CDR1 is KGHSY and CDR2 is FQNENV. This CDR3 has 13 amino acids. V was pared by 3 bases and J by 3 bases, with 8 bases between. The CDR3, as DNA: TGTGCCAGCAGCCACGGAGGGCACTATGGCTACACCTTC. Amino acids: CASSHGGHYGYTF.

A note on this clone: Since a much larger clone is just one base distant, this may be a read error. The V call is TRBV9, the J call TRBJ2-2; no firm D call. V lost 0 bases, J lost 2 bases, and 5 bases lay in between. This CDR3 contains 14 residues. Looked up from germline, CDR1 is SGDLS and CDR2 is YYNGEE. The CDR3 DNA follows: TGTGCCAGCAGCGTAGTACTTAACACCGGGGAGCTGTTTTTT. Translation: CASSVVLNTGELFF.

This clone was seen a handful of times. This sample also contains other DNA sequences that code for the same CDR3. V usage is TRBV30 and J usage is TRBJ2-3; 8 bases map to TRBD1. The CDR3 extends over 13 amino acids. After removal of 1 base from V and 4 bases from J, the junction contained 1 base not matched to a gene. Germline V gene lookup returns CDR1 GTSNPN and CDR2 SVGIG (reference sequence). The CDR3 nucleotides read TGTGCCTGGAGTGGGACAGGGTCAGATACGCAGTATTTT. Translating it yields CAWSGTGSDTQYF. The entire variable domain, with the rest obtained from reference TRBV30 and TRBJ2-3, is as follows: SQTIHQWPATLVQPVGSPLSLECTVEGTSNPNLYWYRQAAGRGLQLLFYSVGIGQISSEVPQNLSASRPQDRQFILSSKKLLLSDSGFYLCAWSGTGSDTQYFGPGTRLTVL.

A note on this clone: The same CDR3 arises from other DNA sequences in this sample as well. This chain links TRBV7-9 with TRBJ2-5; D gene ambiguous. Trimming stripped 3 bases from V and 5 bases from J, with 10 bases between. Germline V gene lookup returns CDR1 SEHNR and CDR2 FQNEAQ (reference sequence). This CDR3 comprises 13 residues. The CDR3: CASSFGLGETQYF. The DNA for the CDR3 is TGTGCCAGCAGCTTCGGGTTAGGGGAGACCCAGTACTTC.

The V gene is TRBV30, the J gene TRBJ1-3; D perhaps matches TRBD1 (6 bases). The germline gives CDR1 GTSNPN, CDR2 SVGIG (reference sequence). V was shortened by 4 bases and J by 0 bases, with 10 bases between the two germline ends. The CDR3 is made up of 14 amino acids. CDR3: CAWKNRASGNTIYF. CDR3 in DNA: TGTGCCTGGAAAAACAGGGCCTCTGGAAACACCATATATTTT.

The chain has TRBV25-1 and TRBJ1-2; a weak D match, TRBD1 (5 bases). V dropped 5 bases and J dropped 7 bases, with 14 bases sitting between them. From germline, CDR1 is MGHDK and CDR2 SYGVNS. The CDR3 consists of 13 residues. The DNA for the CDR3 is TGTGCCAGCAGTCAGGCGGGGCCTCCTGGCTACACCTTC. This sequence encodes CASSQAGPPGYTF.

This clone has a handful of counts. The V gene is TRBV27, the J gene TRBJ1-1; a weak D match, TRBD1 (5 bases). Germline assignment: CDR1 MNHEY and CDR2 SMNVEV (reference sequence). Trimming stripped 6 bases from V and 1 base from J, with 12 bases between. This CDR3 has 14 amino acids. CDR3 in DNA: TGTGCCAGCAGGGGGTGGAGGGGGAACACTGAAGCTTTCTTT. As protein: CASRGWRGNTEAFF.

The rearrangement links TRBV19 to TRBJ2-7; D assignment may be TRBD1 or TRBD2 (6 bases each). Germline lookup yields CDR1 LNHDA and CDR2 SQIVND (reference sequence). The V and J ends lost 2 bases and 2 bases respectively, with 19 bases between them. This CDR3 region has 17 residues. CDR3 sequence: CASSIRGDVWLTYEQYF. Here the CDR3 DNA reads TGTGCCAGTAGTATAAGGGGGGATGTATGGCTTACCTACGAGCAGTACTTC.

The chain recombines TRBV10-3 with TRBJ1-1, with a tentative D call TRBD1 (5 bases). The V and J ends lost 2 bases and 9 bases respectively, with 16 bases between them. Germline CDR1 is ENHRY and CDR2 is SYGVKD. The CDR3 is 14 residues long. This CDR3 is CAISEPPLTAKAFF. CDR3 sequence (DNA): TGTGCCATCAGTGAGCCACCCTTGACAGCGAAAGCTTTCTTT.

This chain uses TRBV6-4 with TRBJ1-1; perhaps TRBD1 as D (6 bases). Trimming stripped 0 bases from V and 0 bases from J, with 14 bases between. Germline lookup yields CDR1 MRHNA and CDR2 SNTAGT. This CDR3 has 17 amino acids. Here the CDR3 reads CASSDSITGSLNTEAFF. CDR3 coding DNA: TGTGCCAGCAGTGACTCGATTACAGGGAGCCTGAACACTGAAGCTTTCTTT.

The rearrangement joins TRBV6-5 to TRBJ2-7; either TRBD1 or TRBD2 may supply D (5 bases each). Germline CDR1 reads MNHEY; CDR2 reads SVGAGI. This CDR3 comprises 13 residues. Trimming pared 8 bases from V and 6 bases from J, leaving 17 bases between. Here the CDR3 reads CASSPTAGSEQYF. Written as DNA, the CDR3 is TGTGCCAGCTCCCCCACGGCAGGGAGCGAGCAGTACTTC.

The chain combines TRBV7-9 with TRBJ1-4; D ambiguous. The V end was cut by 1 base, the J end by 4 bases, with 4 bases between. The CDR3 sequence is 13 residues long. CDR1 SEHNR and CDR2 FQNEAQ come from the germline V gene (reference sequence). DNA of the CDR3: TGTGCCAGCAGCTTAGGTGGTAATGAAAAACTGTTTTTT. This codes for CASSLGGNEKLFF.

V is TRBV5-4 and J is TRBJ2-7; 16 bases are shared with TRBD2. Trimming took 4 bases from V and 7 from J; bases not matched to a gene: 11. Germline V gene lookup returns CDR1 SGHNT and CDR2 YYREEE (reference sequence). The CDR3 extends over 17 amino acids. CDR3 region: CASSGGLAGGSYEEQYF. The DNA for the CDR3 is TGTGCCAGCAGCGGGGGACTAGCGGGAGGGTCATACGAGGAGCAGTACTTC.

The table lists this clone with a few counts. V and J are TRBV9 and TRBJ1-1, with D perhaps TRBD1 (5 bases). The CDR3 loop spans 13 amino acids. Germline V gene data show CDR1 as SGDLS and CDR2 as YYNGEE. Trimming pared 5 bases from V and 1 base from J, leaving 9 bases between. The CDR3 DNA reads TGTGCCAGCAGTCCAGGGCCGAACACTGAAGCTTTCTTT. This gives the protein CASSPGPNTEAFF.

This chain links TRBV28 with TRBJ2-1; the D gene is possibly TRBD2 (5 bases). The CDR3 extends over 14 amino acids. Per the germline V gene, CDR1 is MDHEN and CDR2 is SYDVKM. V lost 5 bases to trimming and J lost 6 bases, with 14 bases between them. CDR3 loop: CASSRTPRSNEQFF. For the CDR3, the DNA is TGTGCCAGCAGTCGGACTCCCCGCAGCAATGAGCAGTTCTTC.

Note on this clone: Other DNA variants within this sample encode the same CDR3. V and J are TRBV5-4 and TRBJ1-5; D is uncertain. In germline, CDR1 is SGHNT, CDR2 YYREEE (reference sequence). This CDR3 is 13 amino acids long. The ends were cut back, 0 bases at V and 0 bases at J, with 1 base in the middle. For the CDR3, the DNA is TGTGCCAGCAGCTTGGATAGCAATCAGCCCCAGCATTTT. Protein: CASSLDSNQPQHF. Looking up the rest from reference TRBV5-4 and TRBJ1-5 gives the full variable domain: ETGVTQSPTHLIKTRGQQVTLRCSSQSGHNTVSWYQQALGQGPQFIFQYYREEENGRGNFPPRFSGLQFPNYSSELNVNALELDDSALYLCASSLDSNQPQHFGDGTRLSIL.

The gene calls are TRBV15 and TRBJ1-3; D might be TRBD1 (6 bases). The V gene lost 5 bases and the J gene lost 7 bases, with 12 bases spanning the gap. The CDR3 is made up of 13 amino acids. CDR1 and CDR2 from the germline V gene are LNHNV and YYDKDF (reference sequence). CDR3 bases: TGTGCCACCAGCGCCCTTAGGGGGAACACCATATATTTT. Encoded protein: CATSALRGNTIYF.

V and J are TRBV6-1 and TRBJ1-1; the D gene is possibly TRBD1 (6 bases). The CDR3 has 13 amino acids. V was pared by 8 bases and J by 1 base, with 11 bases between. Germline V gene data show CDR1 as MNHNS and CDR2 as SASEGT. The CDR3 sequence is CASGQQPNTEAFF. The DNA of the CDR3 is TGTGCCAGCGGACAGCAGCCGAACACTGAAGCTTTCTTT.

This clone was counted many times. The rearrangement links TRBV7-2 to TRBJ2-1; D ambiguous. CDR1 and CDR2 (germline): SGHTA, FQGNSA. Deletions cut 5 bases from V and 5 bases from J, with 10 bases between. The CDR3 contains 13 residues. CDR3 DNA: TGTGCCAGCAGCCGCGCCTCGCACAATGAGCAGTTCTTC. It codes for CASSRASHNEQFF.

The chain combines TRBV10-3 with TRBJ1-2, with D uncertain. This CDR3 is 16 amino acids long. Germline V gives CDR1 ENHRY, CDR2 SYGVKD. V lost 4 bases to trimming and J lost 0 bases, with 15 bases between them. CDR3 sequence reads: CAISAVGQAANYGYTF. CDR3 DNA: TGTGCCATCAGTGCGGTAGGGCAGGCAGCTAACTATGGCTACACCTTC.

V and J are TRBV2 and TRBJ2-1; D unclear. Germline V lookup: CDR1 SNHLY, CDR2 FYNNEI. This CDR3 spans 11 amino acids. Trimming shortened V by 5 bases and J by 6 bases, and 5 bases separated the two germline ends. The CDR3 sequence: CASSQINEQFF. In nucleotides, the CDR3 is TGTGCCAGCAGTCAGATCAATGAGCAGTTCTTC.

This chain uses TRBV5-1 with TRBJ1-2; D gene ambiguous. The CDR3 contains 13 residues. Trimming removed 0 bases from V and 8 bases from J, with 11 bases in between. Per germline, CDR1 SGHRS and CDR2 YFSETQ. CDR3 in amino acids: CASSLDRVTGYTF. Here the CDR3 DNA reads TGCGCCAGCAGCTTGGATCGGGTTACGGGCTACACCTTC.

The CDR3 sequence is CASSLGGRLYEQYF. The CDR3 nucleotides are TGTGCCAGCAGTTTAGGCGGGAGGCTCTACGAGCAGTACTTC. This chain joins TRBV28 and TRBJ2-5, with 8 bases identical to TRBD2. The J call is doubtful: the DNA matches TRBJ2-7 better. The V gene's germline CDR1 is MDHEN and CDR2 SYDVKM. This CDR3 comprises 14 residues.

The V gene is TRBV6-5, the J gene TRBJ2-7; D not certain. Trimming stripped 10 bases from V and 2 bases from J, with 9 bases between. Per the germline V gene, CDR1 is MNHEY and CDR2 is SVGAGI. CDR3 size: 11 residues. The CDR3 spells CAIGSPYEQYF. The CDR3 DNA reads as TGTGCCATTGGCTCCCCCTACGAGCAGTACTTC.